The 10 T cell receptor beta chains in this list originate from one sample, sequenced in a study of T cells in Graves' hyperthyroidism and ophthalmopathy (dated by TCRdb to about 2019). Receptor amplification or capture employed multiplex PCR. Sequencing used an Illumina HiSeq 2000. The TCR beta CDR3 regions were amplified from the RNA transcripts. For the first round of RT-PCR on the TCR CDR3, the HTBI primer set was used together with the Qiagen OneStep RT-PCR kit. TCRdb trimmed the raw reads at Q25, called clones with MiXCR and kept productive beta chains. Duplicate CDR3 protein sequences are folded into a single record with the most common DNA and genes. This sample lists 500,000 to 650,000 distinct CDR3 sequences; about 15% were detected once. About 14% of the sample lies in the top ten. Sequenced: blood. The receptors originated from a middle-aged woman with Graves' hyperthyroidism.

V is TRBV19 and J is TRBJ1-5; D gene unclear. The V gene's germline CDR1 is LNHDA and CDR2 SQIVND (reference sequence). The CDR3 extends over 18 amino acids. Deletions cut 4 bases from V and 0 bases from J, with 19 bases between. The CDR3 sequence: CASSSVGGVGYSNQPQHF. The DNA of the CDR3 is TGTGCCAGTAGTAGTGTTGGTGGGGTCGGCTATAGCAATCAGCCCCAGCATTTT.

This chain links TRBV11-3 with TRBJ2-4, with D possibly being TRBD2 (5 bases). The germline V gene encodes CDR1 SGHNT and CDR2 YENEEA. The CDR3 runs 14 residues. With 5 bases removed from V and 1 base from J, the gap between germline ends came to 9 bases. The CDR3 protein is CASSQDWAKNIQYF. DNA of the CDR3: TGTGCCAGCAGCCAGGACTGGGCCAAAAACATTCAGTACTTC.

This clonotype appeared many times. The gene calls are TRBV3-1 and TRBJ2-2, with 9 bases that match TRBD2. V was clipped by 3 bases and J by 1 base; unmatched bases: 3. This CDR3 has 16 residues. Germline CDR1 LGHDT, CDR2 YNNKEL (reference sequence). The CDR3 loop is CASSHPAGGNTGELFF. Here the CDR3 DNA reads TGTGCCAGCAGCCACCCAGCGGGAGGGAACACCGGGGAGCTGTTTTTT.

In DNA form, the CDR3 reads TGTGCCAGCATCCCGACAGACCTTAGCAATCAGCCCCAGCATTTT. Its translation: CASIPTDLSNQPQHF. The genes are TRBV28 and TRBJ1-5, with D perhaps matching TRBD1 (5 bases). This CDR3 has 15 amino acids. V dropped 7 bases and J dropped 0 bases, with 13 bases sitting between them. CDR1 and CDR2 from the germline V gene are MDHEN and SYDVKM.

In this sample, this clonotype turned up many times. This rearrangement joins TRBV29-1 to TRBJ2-3, with 11 nucleotides matching TRBD2. V lost 7 bases to trimming and J lost 2 bases; unmatched junction nucleotides: 5. Germline lookup yields CDR1 SQVTM and CDR2 ANQGSEA. The CDR3 is 14 residues long. The CDR3 spells CSARLAGNTDTQYF. DNA for the CDR3: TGCAGCGCCCGACTAGCGGGAAACACAGATACGCAGTATTTT.

This clonotype was recorded a few times. V and J are TRBV5-1 and TRBJ2-2, with 8 positions matching TRBD2. The trim removed 3 bases at V and 9 bases at J, leaving 7 bases unmatched. The CDR3 runs to 14 residues. CDR1 is SGHRS, CDR2 YFSETQ, per germline. CDR3 protein: CASSSTTSERELFF. The CDR3, as DNA: TGCGCCAGCAGCTCAACGACTAGCGAGAGGGAGCTGTTTTTT.

The CDR3 spells CATHSISGSDTQYF. CDR3 in DNA: TGTGCCACCCATTCAATAAGTGGGTCCGATACGCAGTATTTT. V gene TRBV15 combines with J gene TRBJ2-3, with no clear D. CDR3 length: 14 residues. V lost 8 bases and J 6 bases, leaving 18 bases between the germline ends. In germline, CDR1 is LNHNV, CDR2 YYDKDF (reference sequence).

There are many counts of this clonotype. CDR3 in amino acids: CASSLGPSGSYEQYF. CDR3 DNA: TGTGCCAGCAGCTTAGGGCCTAGCGGGAGCTACGAGCAGTACTTC. The chain uses TRBV18 and TRBJ2-7, with TRBD2 matching over 10 bases. Germline V gene sequence: CDR1 KGHSH, CDR2 LQKENI. The CDR3 extends over 15 amino acids. V shed 8 bases and J 3 bases; nucleotides not matched to a gene: 10.

This clonotype showed up many times. This chain uses TRBV6-1 with TRBJ2-7, with TRBD2 matching over 11 bases. Germline values: CDR1 MNHNS, CDR2 SASEGT. V shed 5 bases and J 7 bases; nucleotides not matched to a gene: 10. The CDR3 spans 15 residues. This CDR3 reads CASSNILAGEREQYF. In DNA form, the CDR3 reads TGTGCCAGCAGTAATATACTAGCGGGAGAACGAGAGCAGTACTTC.

The V gene is TRBV7-9, the J gene TRBJ1-2; D unclear. The CDR3 totals 13 residues. Trimming took off 5 bases at V and 5 bases at J, with 12 bases between the two ends. CDR1 is SEHNR and CDR2 is FQNEAQ in the germline V gene (reference sequence). In nucleotides, the CDR3 is TGTGCCAGCAGCGCCTCAACCCAGTATGGCTACACCTTC. Encoded protein: CASSASTQYGYTF.